This T cell receptor beta chain originates from a study of beta chain features in type 1 diabetes (dated by TCRdb to the late 2010s). Context from the whole study: Patients and healthy donors did not differ in mean age, gender distribution, total cell number or subset yield. A total of 90 million to 120 million sorted cells were examined across all samples, and a strong correlation was observed between cell number per subset and RNA yield. In the study, recently diagnosed type 1 diabetes patients and matched healthy donors were compared on the TCRB repertoires of their sorted circulating CD4+ T cell subsets. Regulatory and stem cell-like memory subsets were isolated from only 8 patients and about 8 healthy donors, whereas naive and central memory subsets came from all 28 donors.

Broader findings and caveats from the paper: Because small numbers of individuals were included in the HLA sub-analyses, any influence of HLA type on TCRB rearrangement was left unresolved. Fewer insertions and more nucleotide deletions at VDJ recombination sites were observed in patients with type 1 diabetes, implying thymic rearrangement abnormalities. Naive, central memory and regulatory TCRB repertoires appeared more similar among patients than among healthy donors. Because cDNA was sequenced instead of genomic DNA, highly expressing activated cells could be over-represented, though the groups showed no difference in activation or CD3 levels. A moderate but significant shortening of TCRB CDR3 length was observed in type 1 diabetes patients in all four CD4+ subsets. PCR might favor shorter templates, but patient and control samples were amplified and corrected together, so any skew would affect both groups equally.

Note on this clone: The specificity of this receptor is unknown. Base qualities are not recorded, but no much larger clone differs from it by a single base.

Trimming removed 0 bases from V and 3 bases from J, leaving 7 bases between the germline ends. Measured from the cysteine to the phenylalanine, the CDR3 is 13 residues long. Left in the record is the CDR3 DNA by itself, 39 bases read in frame from the first base. The germline V gene provides CDR1 SGDLS and CDR2 YYNGEE. Each donor gave one peripheral blood draw, roughly 0.12 L on average, collected into heparinised tubes. Using a panel that included CD45RO, CCR7, CD25, CD127, CD95 and CD27, naive, central memory, regulatory and stem cell-like memory CD4+ T cells were sorted on a BD FACSAria II. Purity was above 95% for every sorted population. PBMCs were separated immediately by Lymphoprep density gradient centrifugation and were stained directly, without being cultured. So that batch effects would be minimized, each experiment stained and sorted samples in pairs, pairing one healthy donor with one patient.

All of the isolated RNA was reverse transcribed with the High Capacity cDNA Reverse Transcription Kit, so expressed TCRB transcripts were sequenced. Deep immunoSEQ sequencing was performed on naive, central memory and regulatory T cell samples, with an average of around 3.5 million total reads per sample. Sorted cells were lysed in RLT buffer, and RNA was extracted using DNase-treated RNeasy Micro or Mini kits according to cell number. To prevent cross-contamination, every cell subset was processed on its own, while patient and healthy donor samples were processed together. The immunoSEQ multiplex PCR was used to amplify TCRB sequences from cDNA, generating 87-bp fragments that spanned the CDR3 region. The amplicons were sequenced using the Illumina HiSeq platform. The study's own analysis went as follows. PCR bias was corrected computationally using synthetic template baselines, and reads within Hamming distance 2 were collapsed, with unmergeable singletons discarded. Reads were aligned to IMGT to assign V, D and J genes, CDR3 length, and insertions or deletions at six rearrangement sites. Within each subset, clonotype counts were normalized to the number of sorted cells before true diversity and Gini coefficients were calculated with the tcR R package. The overlap coefficient, calculated on TCRB nucleotide sequences, was used to quantify repertoire sharing. Out-of-frame TCRB sequences from naive cells were analyzed to stand in for the pre-selection repertoire. In TCRdb, the immuneACCESS table is reduced to in-frame sequences with V and J assigned. These tables do not hold every clone; where another copy was compared, an unresolved V gene accounts for under half, and the others remain unexplained. V, J and clone size reflect that table, while D and trimming were determined from the DNA. The sample yields approximately 280,000 clones; 14% to 15% were counted once. The ten biggest clones cover less than 0.02% of the sample.

The receptor was isolated from a man aged 18 to 35 with type 1 diabetes. Sample: naive CD4+ T cells from blood. The cell subset or site label, read with the paper, signifies: true naive CD4+ T cells. The chain links TRBV9 with TRBJ2-7; the best D guess is TRBD1, with 5 bases matching. The CDR3 in this case is CASSVDRSYEQYF. The sequenced DNA is TGTGCCAGCAGCGTAGACAGGAGCTACGAGCAGTACTTC. The full variable domain, with segments outside the CDR3 supplied by the reference TRBV9 and TRBJ2-7 proteins, appears as DSGVTQTPKHLITATGQRVTLRCSPRSGDLSVYWYQQSLDQGLQFLIQYYNGEERAKGNILERFSAQQFPDLHSELNLSSLELGDSALYFCASSVDRSYEQYFGPGTRLTVT.